Listed below are T cell receptor beta chains from one sample, sequenced in a study of T cell repertoires in cytomegalovirus infection. These receptors lack a known antigen. TCRdb used MiXCR to reprocess the reads, holding one entry per CDR3 protein. In the table there are approximately 1,000,000 distinct CDR3 sequences, less than 35% of which are singletons. The sample in question was cultured CD8+ T cells from PBMCs, obtained from culture after CMV antigen stimulation. These receptors all come from a human donor in good health (CMV status not recorded). Some clones in this sample may be carry-over from other donors' samples. CDR3s include the opening cysteine and the closing phenylalanine or tryptophan. D genes are given only for firm matches. Not all rows give a size; the values are once, few, many and, for expanded clones, a class.

V	J	D	size	DNA	CDR3
TRBV6-6	TRBJ1-1	TRBD1	few	TGTGCCAGCAGGCCCGCCCGATTTAGACAGGGGGCGGACACTGAAGCTTTCTTT	CASRPARFRQGADTEAFF
TRBV7-2	TRBJ2-2	NA	many	TGTGCCAGCAGCTTAGGTCGGGGGTACTCCACCGGGGAGCTGTTTTTT	CASSLGRGYSTGELFF
TRBV7-2	TRBJ2-5	NA	many	TGTGCCAGCAGCTTAGCGGGCAGATACCTCCAAGAGACCCAGTACTTC	CASSLAGRYLQETQYF
TRBV4-1	TRBJ2-2	NA	NA	TGCGCCAGCAGCCAAGGAGGGGAGCCAGGTCTAAAAGACGGGGAGCTGTTTTTT	CASSQGGEPGLKDGELFF
TRBV13	TRBJ1-2	TRBD1	NA	TGTGCCAGCAGCACCGGGACAGGGAACCACACCTTC	CASSTGTGNHTF
TRBV20-1	TRBJ1-2	TRBD1	NA	TGCAGTGGAGAGGGCTTGAGGCAGGGGGCTTTCTATGGCTACACCTTC	CSGEGLRQGAFYGYTF
TRBV15	TRBJ2-3	NA	NA	TGTGCCACCAGCAGGAGGGGGGGGGACGGACGCACAGATACGCAGTATTTT	CATSRRGGDGRTDTQYF
TRBV4-1	TRBJ2-3	NA	NA	TGCGCCAGCAGCCAACTACAGGGATTCGCAGATACGCAGTATTTT	CASSQLQGFADTQYF
TRBV7-9	TRBJ2-1	NA	many	TGTGCCAGCAGCCCAAGTTTTTGGGAATCAGGGTGGAATGAGCAGTTCTTC	CASSPSFWESGWNEQFF
TRBV4-1	TRBJ1-1	NA	few	TGCGCCAGCAGCCAATTCAGGGAGCTCGAAGCTTTCTTT	CASSQFRELEAFF
TRBV12-3/TRBV12-4	TRBJ2-7	NA	NA	TGTGCCAGCACCTTACAGGGCTGGGACTACGAGCAGTACTTC	CASTLQGWDYEQYF
TRBV7-9	TRBJ1-2	NA	few	TGTGCCAGCAGCTCACCCCCCTTC	CASSSPPF
TRBV15	TRBJ1-1	NA	NA	TGTGCCACCAGCAGGTCCAAAGGGGGTTTGGCTGAAGCTTTCTTT	CATSRSKGGLAEAFF
TRBV27	TRBJ1-2	NA	NA	TGTGCCAGCAGTTCCTCTTACGGGGCTGGCTACACCTTC	CASSSSYGAGYTF
TRBV19	TRBJ2-7	TRBD1	few	TGTGCCAGTAGCCCTTATTCCGCACCGGGACAGGGATACTACGAGCAGTACTTC	CASSPYSAPGQGYYEQYF
TRBV25-1	TRBJ1-4	NA	NA	TGTGCCAGCAGGACTGCGGCTTCTGAAAAACTGTTTTTT	CASRTAASEKLFF
TRBV6-5	TRBJ2-1	NA	NA	TGTGCCAGCAGTTACGGGTTGGAGGGGGAAGAGCAGTTCTTC	CASSYGLEGEEQFF
TRBV10-3	TRBJ2-7	NA	few	TGTGCCATCAGTGATCCCCAGGGGAGATACGAGCAGTACTTC	CAISDPQGRYEQYF
TRBV7-9	TRBJ2-7	NA	many	TGTGCCAGCAGCTTCAGATCGTACGAGCAGTACTTC	CASSFRSYEQYF
TRBV4-2	TRBJ2-1	TRBD2	NA	TGTGCCAGCAGCCGATCTAGCGGGGGGGCCGATGAGCAGTTCTTC	CASSRSSGGADEQFF
TRBV7-2	TRBJ2-3	NA	NA	TGTGCCAGCAGCTTCCCCAGTGTGACGCACCAGGGATCTAGCACAGATACGCAGTATTTT	CASSFPSVTHQGSSTDTQYF
TRBV10-2	TRBJ2-2	NA	few	TGCGCCAGCAGTGCAAGGGTTGCGAACACCGGGGAGCTGTTTTTT	CASSARVANTGELFF
TRBV7-2	TRBJ1-3	NA	many	TGTGCCAGCAGCTTAGGGGGGGGGCGTACTGGAAACACCATATATTTT	CASSLGGGRTGNTIYF
TRBV7-8	TRBJ1-1	NA	few	TGTGCCAGCAGCTTAGGGTCCGCTCTCGGGGACACTGAAGCTTTCTTT	CASSLGSALGDTEAFF
TRBV6-5	TRBJ2-3	NA	few	TGTGCCAGCAGTTCAGTCTACCCCACAGATACGCAGTATTTT	CASSSVYPTDTQYF
TRBV7-9	TRBJ2-1	NA	NA	TGTGCCAGCAGTCAATGGGGGGGGGCCCTAGGCGATGAGCAGTTCTTC	CASSQWGGALGDEQFF
TRBV5-6	TRBJ2-2	TRBD1	NA	TGTGCCAGCAGCTTAGCCGGGACAGGGGGCACCGGGGAGCTGTTTTTT	CASSLAGTGGTGELFF
TRBV7-2	TRBJ2-3	NA	many	TGTGCCAGCAGCCTAACTGTGAGAGGGGCAGATACGCAGTATTTT	CASSLTVRGADTQYF
TRBV12-5	TRBJ1-3	NA	NA	TGTGCTAGTGGTTGGCAGACAGTGAACTCTGGAAACACCATATATTTT	CASGWQTVNSGNTIYF
TRBV19	TRBJ2-1	TRBD1	NA	TGTGCCAGTAAGATGGCAGGGGGAAATGAGCAGTTCTTC	CASKMAGGNEQFF
TRBV4-1	TRBJ2-3	TRBD1	NA	TGCGCCAGCAGCCAAGATTCCGAGGGGGCCAGAGATACGCAGTATTTT	CASSQDSEGARDTQYF
TRBV2	TRBJ2-5	NA	NA	TGTGCCAGCAAGGTATCGAAACAAGAGACCCAGTACTTC	CASKVSKQETQYF
TRBV6-1	TRBJ1-2	NA	NA	TGTGCCACCTGGGGTGACTATGGCTACACCTTC	CATWGDYGYTF
TRBV6-1	TRBJ2-1	TRBD2	NA	TGTGCCAGCAACACACACAGGGGCCATAGCGGGGGGCAGTATGAGCAGTTCTTC	CASNTHRGHSGGQYEQFF
TRBV6-1	TRBJ2-1	TRBD1	few	TGTGCCAGCAGTGAAGCGGGGACAGGGTCCTACAATGAGCAGTTCTTC	CASSEAGTGSYNEQFF
TRBV19	TRBJ1-1	TRBD1	NA	TGTGCCAGTAGTATCCGGACAGGGTACACTGAAGCTTTCTTT	CASSIRTGYTEAFF
TRBV10-3	TRBJ1-2	NA	NA	TGTGCCATCAGTGAGTCGCCGGGGAGCCGGGATGGCTACACCTTC	CAISESPGSRDGYTF